The clone carrying this TCR beta chain was detected a few times. The antigen remains unidentified. This entry belongs to a study of Ad26.COV2.S vaccination and SARS-CoV-2 variants. Stated treatment: some 19 received Ad26.COV2.S at low or high dose, single or two shots; roughly five received placebo; per-sample allocation not given. Following the first vaccine or placebo injection, samples were taken on day 63. Ad26 vector vaccine expressed Wuhan-strain SARS-CoV-2 spike. Points from the study as a whole: Possible underestimation of total T cell responses by the TCR breadth and depth analyses was noted.

This CDR3 region has 17 residues. V lost 1 base and J lost 8, with 24 bases in between. CDR1 is SGHRS and CDR2 is YFSETQ in the germline V gene. Assay used: immunoSEQ multiplex PCR; TCRdb lists only in-frame clones, some missing. Here the sample spans 300,000 to 400,000 clones, approximately 80% being singletons. This receptor was identified in a person aged 18 to 65 who received the Ad26.COV2.S COVID-19 vaccine or a placebo. The chain uses TRBV5-1 and TRBJ1-2, with no clear D. Source: peripheral blood, taken in a trial of Ad26.COV2.S vaccine versus placebo. CDR3 residues: CASSLSFSGSTSGGYTF. In DNA, the CDR3 is TGCGCCAGCAGCTTGAGTTTTTCCGGGAGTACCTCGGGAGGCTACACCTTC.